Shown below are 5 T cell receptor beta chains from a single sample sequenced in a study of OX40 agonist ivuxolimab in advanced cancers. Clones were read by immunoSEQ multiplex PCR, and TCRdb kept only the in-frame ones, dropping some. Of tens of thousands of clones in the sample, roughly 88% were seen once. The material sequenced was CD4+ or CD8+ T cells sorted from blood, taken in a trial of the OX40 agonist ivuxolimab. The origin of the receptors is an adult with an advanced solid tumor such as melanoma, head and neck, liver or kidney cancer.

The rearrangement uses TRBV6-6 and TRBJ2-5, with D possibly TRBD1 on 5 matching bases. The V and J ends lost 7 bases and 4 bases respectively, with 19 bases between them. Germline lookup yields CDR1 MNHNY and CDR2 SVGAGI (reference sequence). There are 15 residues in the CDR3. CDR3 amino acids: CASKIWGVAPETQYF. The CDR3 DNA follows: TGTGCCAGCAAAATTTGGGGCGTAGCCCCAGAGACCCAGTACTTC.

In its sample, this clone was seen a few times. The chain uses TRBV28 and TRBJ2-5, with 7 bases aligning to TRBD1. J gave up 3 bases and V 5 bases, and 9 bases lay outside the gene matches. The CDR3 is 15 amino acids. Looked up from germline, CDR1 is MDHEN and CDR2 is SYDVKM. This CDR3 reads CASSTLDRFKETQYF. Written as DNA, the CDR3 is TGTGCCAGCAGTACTCTGGACAGGTTCAAAGAGACCCAGTACTTC.

The V and J genes are TRBV11-2 and TRBJ1-3, with D possibly TRBD1 on 5 matching bases. This CDR3 comprises 14 residues. Germline CDR1 is SGHAT and CDR2 is FQNNGV. V was pared by 5 bases and J by 0 bases, with 8 bases between. The chain's CDR3 is CASSRDFSGNTIYF. Written as DNA, the CDR3 is TGTGCCAGCAGCCGGGACTTCTCTGGAAACACCATATATTTT.

The V gene is TRBV6-1, the J gene TRBJ2-3; D ambiguous. CDR1 and CDR2 from the germline V gene are MNHNS and SASEGT. V lost 5 bases and J lost 2, with 11 bases in between. The CDR3 is made up of 14 amino acids. The DNA of the CDR3 is TGTGCCAGCAGTCGCCTGGGATTCACAGATACGCAGTATTTT. Translating gives CASSRLGFTDTQYF.

This sequence joins TRBV7-2 and TRBJ1-5, with TRBD1 matching 7 bases. The CDR3 spans 13 residues. The V and J ends lost 3 bases and 9 bases, in that order; junction bases with no gene match: 5. Germline loops: CDR1 SGHTA, CDR2 FQGNSA. DNA for the CDR3: TGTGCCAGCAGCTTGACAGGGTTCCGGCCCCAGCATTTT. This codes for CASSLTGFRPQHF.